These 16 T cell receptor beta chains originate from one sample sequenced in a study of blood T cell repertoires in COVID-19. Libraries were prepared by immunoSEQ multiplex PCR; TCRdb keeps only in-frame clonotypes and omits some of them. The sample includes around 190,000 clones, roughly 77% of them seen just once. The specimen sequenced was peripheral blood. These receptors were obtained from a man aged 65 to 85 with active or convalescent COVID-19.

The chain uses TRBV6-5 and TRBJ2-3; 11 positions agree with TRBD1. The CDR3 is made up of 15 amino acids. The germline gives CDR1 MNHEY, CDR2 SVGAGI. With V trimmed by 6 bases and J by 4 bases, 6 bases remained unmatched. This CDR3 is CASSLRTGGSDTQYF. In nucleotides, the CDR3 is TGTGCCAGCAGCCTCAGGACAGGGGGCTCAGATACGCAGTATTTT.

The chain uses TRBV7-9 and TRBJ1-1; D gene uncertain. Germline CDR1 reads SEHNR; CDR2 reads FQNEAQ (reference sequence). The CDR3 loop spans 13 amino acids. V lost 5 bases, J lost 7 bases, and 14 bases lay in between. The CDR3 DNA follows: TGTGCCAGCAGCCGCCGGGGATATGGTGAAGCTTTCTTT. Translated, it gives CASSRRGYGEAFF. Full variable domain (missing parts from reference TRBV7-9 and TRBJ1-1): DTGVSQNPRHKITKRGQNVTFRCDPISEHNRLYWYRQTLGQGPEFLTYFQNEAQLEKSRLLSDRFSAERPKGSFSTLEIQRTEQGDSAMYLCASSRRGYGEAFFGQGTRLTVV.

CDR3 amino acids: CAWLAAPGGETQYF. As DNA, the CDR3 is TGTGCCTGGCTAGCGGCCCCGGGGGGAGAGACCCAGTACTTC. The chain couples TRBV30 to TRBJ2-5; TRBD2 matches at 7 bases. V shed 5 bases, J shed 4 bases, and the junction held 10 bases outside the gene matches. The CDR3 loop spans 14 amino acids. Germline loops: CDR1 GTSNPN, CDR2 SVGIG (reference sequence).

The chain recombines TRBV2 with TRBJ1-6; no definite D call. Germline V gene sequence: CDR1 SNHLY, CDR2 FYNNEI. This CDR3 comprises 16 residues. Trimming shortened V by 5 bases and J by 1 base, and 12 bases separated the two germline ends. The CDR3 nucleotides are TGTGCCAGCAGTTTCGGTCCCAGGTCCTATAATTCACCCCTCCACTTT. This sequence encodes CASSFGPRSYNSPLHF.

This sequence joins TRBV10-1 and TRBJ2-5; TRBD2 might be the D (5 bases). Trimming took 6 bases from V and 2 from J, leaving 10 bases between them. Germline V gives CDR1 WNHNN, CDR2 SYGVQD (reference sequence). CDR3 length equals 13 residues. The CDR3 nucleotides read TGCGCCAGCAGCCCTAGGGAGCAAGAGACCCAGTACTTC. Translation: CASSPREQETQYF.

The chain employs TRBV7-9 and TRBJ2-3, with D possibly TRBD1 on 6 matching bases. Trimming removed 2 bases from V and 6 bases from J, with 9 bases in between. The CDR3 contains 13 residues. Germline V gives CDR1 SEHNR, CDR2 FQNEAQ (reference sequence). CDR3 sequence (DNA): TGTGCCAGCAGCTTACAGGGGTCGGATACGCAGTATTTT. Amino acid sequence: CASSLQGSDTQYF.

V is TRBV27 and J is TRBJ1-4, with unresolved D. This CDR3 region has 13 residues. The germline gives CDR1 MNHEY, CDR2 SMNVEV (reference sequence). V was shortened by 4 bases and J by 8 bases, with 11 bases between the two germline ends. CDR3: CASSWRRGEKLFF. CDR3 sequence (DNA): TGTGCCAGCAGTTGGAGACGTGGGGAAAAACTGTTTTTT.

The rearrangement joins TRBV27 to TRBJ1-2; maybe TRBD1 (6 bases). Germline CDR1 MNHEY, CDR2 SMNVEV (reference sequence). The ends were cut back, 3 bases at V and 7 bases at J, with 12 bases in the middle. The CDR3 loop spans 13 amino acids. The CDR3: CASSFRGAGGYTF. The CDR3 nucleotides are TGTGCCAGCAGTTTTCGGGGGGCGGGTGGCTACACCTTC.

The chain links TRBV7-2 to TRBJ1-2; D is perhaps TRBD1 (6 bases). The V and J ends lost 6 bases and 2 bases respectively, with 13 bases between them. This CDR3 has 14 amino acids. The V gene's germline CDR1 is SGHTA and CDR2 FQGNSA. This chain's CDR3 is CASSPFQGNYGYTF. Written as DNA, the CDR3 is TGTGCCAGCAGTCCCTTCCAGGGGAACTATGGCTACACCTTC.

The rearrangement joins TRBV18 to TRBJ1-1; D not resolved. This CDR3 is 13 amino acids long. V was pared by 0 bases and J by 4 bases, with 6 bases between. Germline CDR1 and CDR2: KGHSH and LQKENI. CDR3 in amino acids: CASSPPSSTEAFF. The CDR3 DNA is TGTGCCAGCTCACCACCGAGTAGCACTGAAGCTTTCTTT. Full variable domain (rest looked up from reference TRBV18 and TRBJ1-1): NAGVMQNPRHLVRRRGQEARLRCSPMKGHSHVYWYRQLPEEGLKFMVYLQKENIIDESGMPKERFSAEFPKEGPSILRIQQVVRGDSAAYFCASSPPSSTEAFFGQGTRLTVV.

About this clone itself: Other DNA sequences in this sample translate to the same CDR3. This chain uses TRBV29-1 with TRBJ2-3; the D gene is possibly TRBD1 (6 bases). V lost 4 bases, J lost 6 bases, and 8 bases lay in between. Germline lookup yields CDR1 SQVTM and CDR2 ANQGSEA. The CDR3 runs 11 residues. CDR3 in DNA: TGCAGCGTTGCAGGGGCGGATACGCAGTATTTT. It codes for CSVAGADTQYF.

The genes are TRBV7-2 and TRBJ2-2; 8 bases align to TRBD2. The CDR3 contains 18 residues. Germline CDR1 is SGHTA and CDR2 is FQGNSA. V gave up 1 base and J gave up 1 base; unmatched junction bases: 8. The CDR3 reads CASSLELAVPLNTGELFF. For the CDR3, the DNA is TGTGCCAGCAGCTTAGAACTAGCGGTGCCCTTGAACACCGGGGAGCTGTTTTTT.

J is TRBJ1-2 and V is TRBV5-1; the D is unclear. Germline assignment: CDR1 SGHRS and CDR2 YFSETQ. Trimming removed 3 bases from V and 3 bases from J, with 12 bases in between. The CDR3 is made up of 14 amino acids. The CDR3 loop reads CASSSSNVDYGYTF. The CDR3 nucleotides are TGCGCCAGCAGCTCCTCAAACGTAGACTATGGCTACACCTTC.

The table lists this clone with a count of one. The V call is TRBV3-1 (or the pseudogene TRBV3-2), the J call TRBJ2-3; D remains unclear. Per germline, CDR1 LGHDT and CDR2 YNNKEL (reference sequence). The CDR3 has 17 amino acids. V was clipped by 5 bases and J by 0 bases, with 18 bases between them. For the CDR3, the DNA is TGTGCCAGCAGCTTATCCACCAACAGACCGAGCACAGATACGCAGTATTTT. This gives the protein CASSLSTNRPSTDTQYF.

This sequence joins TRBV6-5 and TRBJ2-1; 7 nucleotides match TRBD2. From germline, CDR1 is MNHEY and CDR2 SVGAGI. V was pared by 5 bases and J by 1 base, with 2 bases of the junction left unmatched. This CDR3 region has 14 residues. The CDR3 DNA reads as TGTGCCAGCAGTCAGCGGGGTTCCTACAATGAGCAGTTCTTC. Encoded protein: CASSQRGSYNEQFF.

The gene calls are TRBV10-1 and TRBJ2-3; no clear D. The CDR3 consists of 13 residues. Per germline, CDR1 WNHNN and CDR2 SYGVQD (reference sequence). V lost 2 bases and J lost 7, with 10 bases in between. CDR3: CASSEILGNTQYF. In DNA, the CDR3 is TGCGCCAGCAGTGAGATTCTCGGTAATACGCAGTATTTT.